Listed here are 4 T cell receptor beta chains from one sample, sequenced in a study of blood T cell repertoires in COVID-19. The method was immunoSEQ multiplex PCR; TCRdb's version includes in-frame clones alone and lacks a portion of them. The sample records about 34,000 clones, around 85% being singletons. The sample consisted of peripheral blood. Receptors were obtained from a man between 65 and 79 years old with COVID-19, enrolled during active disease.

The rearrangement uses TRBV6-2 or TRBV6-3 and TRBJ1-2; no reliable D call. The ends were cut back, 4 bases at V and 0 bases at J, with 15 bases in the middle. CDR3 length: 16 residues. Germline CDR1 reads MNHEY; CDR2 reads SVGEGT. This CDR3 is CASSSRRNTPNYGYTF. The CDR3 DNA is TGTGCCAGCAGTTCTAGACGGAATACCCCTAACTATGGCTACACCTTC.

The chain recombines TRBV3-1 (or the pseudogene TRBV3-2) with TRBJ2-7; perhaps TRBD2 as D (6 bases). Trimming cost V 4 bases and J 1 base, with 11 bases left between them. This CDR3 comprises 14 residues. CDR1 and CDR2 from the germline V gene are LGHDT and YNNKEL (reference sequence). The CDR3 here is CASSRLGTSYEQYF. CDR3 DNA sequence: TGTGCCAGCAGCCGCCTTGGGACTTCCTACGAGCAGTACTTC.

For this clone: The sample contains more than one DNA sequence encoding this CDR3. V usage is TRBV5-1 and J usage is TRBJ2-5, with 8 nucleotides matching TRBD2. Germline lookup yields CDR1 SGHRS and CDR2 YFSETQ. V lost 5 bases to trimming and J lost 5 bases; unmatched junction nucleotides: 8. CDR3 length equals 14 residues. Here the CDR3 DNA reads TGCGCCAGCAGTCTACTACGGGGGGGTGAGACCCAGTACTTC. Translating gives CASSLLRGGETQYF.

The table lists this clone with a count of one. CDR3 DNA sequence: TGTGCCAGCAGTGACAGGATCTATGGCTACACCTTC. Translation gives CASSDRIYGYTF. The chain has TRBV28 and TRBJ1-2, with a weak D call TRBD1 (6 bases). Germline values: CDR1 MDHEN, CDR2 SYDVKM. The CDR3 spans 12 residues. Trimming removed 5 bases from V and 4 bases from J, with 8 bases in between.